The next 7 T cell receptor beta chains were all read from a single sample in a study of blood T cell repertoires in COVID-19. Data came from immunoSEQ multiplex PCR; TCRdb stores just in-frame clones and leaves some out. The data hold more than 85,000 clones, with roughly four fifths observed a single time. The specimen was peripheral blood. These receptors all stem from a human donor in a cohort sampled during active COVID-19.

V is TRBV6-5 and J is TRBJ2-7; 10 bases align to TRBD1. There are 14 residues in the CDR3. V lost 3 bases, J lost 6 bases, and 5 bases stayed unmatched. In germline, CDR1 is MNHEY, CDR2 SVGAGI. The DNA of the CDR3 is TGTGCCAGCAGTTATGGGGGACAGGGGTTCGAGCAGTACTTC. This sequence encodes CASSYGGQGFEQYF.

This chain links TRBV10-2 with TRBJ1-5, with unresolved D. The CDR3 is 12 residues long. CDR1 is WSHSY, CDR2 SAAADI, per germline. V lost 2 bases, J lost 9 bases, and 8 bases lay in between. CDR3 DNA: TGCGCCAGCAGTGAGAACTCGGGGCCCCAGCATTTT. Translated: CASSENSGPQHF.

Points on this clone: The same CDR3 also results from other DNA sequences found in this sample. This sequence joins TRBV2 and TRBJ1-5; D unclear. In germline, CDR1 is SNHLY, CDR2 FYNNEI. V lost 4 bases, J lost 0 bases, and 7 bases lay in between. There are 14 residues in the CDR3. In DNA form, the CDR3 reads TGTGCCAGCAGTGGAGAGTATAGCAATCAGCCCCAGCATTTT. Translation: CASSGEYSNQPQHF.

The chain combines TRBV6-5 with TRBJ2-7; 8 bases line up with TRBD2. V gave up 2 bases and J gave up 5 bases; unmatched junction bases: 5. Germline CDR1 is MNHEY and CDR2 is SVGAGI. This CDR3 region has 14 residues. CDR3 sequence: CASSYDGTSNEQYF. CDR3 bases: TGTGCCAGCAGTTACGACGGGACTAGTAACGAGCAGTACTTC.

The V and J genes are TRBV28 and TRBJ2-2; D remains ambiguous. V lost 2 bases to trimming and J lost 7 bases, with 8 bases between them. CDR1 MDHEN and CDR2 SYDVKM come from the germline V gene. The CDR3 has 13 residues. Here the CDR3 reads CASSLREDGELFF. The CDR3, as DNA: TGTGCCAGCAGTTTACGCGAGGACGGGGAGCTGTTTTTT. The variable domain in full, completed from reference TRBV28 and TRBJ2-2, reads DVKVTQSSRYLVKRTGEKVFLECVQDMDHENMFWYRQDPGLGLRLIYFSYDVKMKEKGDIPEGYSVSREKKERFSLILESASTNQTSMYLCASSLREDGELFFGEGSRLTVL.

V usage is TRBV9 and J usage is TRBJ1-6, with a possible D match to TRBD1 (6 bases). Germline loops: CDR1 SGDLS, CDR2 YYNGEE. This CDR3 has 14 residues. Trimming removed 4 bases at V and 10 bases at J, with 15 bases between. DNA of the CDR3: TGTGCCAGCAGCCGTACCCCAGGGGAATCACCCCTCCACTTT. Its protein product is CASSRTPGESPLHF. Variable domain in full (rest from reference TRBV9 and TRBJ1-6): DSGVTQTPKHLITATGQRVTLRCSPRSGDLSVYWYQQSLDQGLQFLIQYYNGEERAKGNILERFSAQQFPDLHSELNLSSLELGDSALYFCASSRTPGESPLHFGNGTRLTVT.

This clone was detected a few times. CDR3 coding DNA: TGTGCCACCAGCAGAGTAGAGGGAGGGGCCTATGGCTACACCTTC. It yields the protein CATSRVEGGAYGYTF. V usage is TRBV15 and J usage is TRBJ1-2; D perhaps matches TRBD1 (5 bases). The length of the CDR3 is 15 residues. Germline-derived CDR1 and CDR2 are LNHNV and YYDKDF (reference sequence). V lost 1 base, J lost 4 bases, and 13 bases lay in between. Supplemented by reference TRBV15 and TRBJ1-2, the full variable domain reads DAMVIQNPRYQVTQFGKPVTLSCSQTLNHNVMYWYQQKSSQAPKLLFHYYDKDFNNEADTPDNFQSRRPNTSFCFLDIRSPGLGDTAMYLCATSRVEGGAYGYTFGSGTRLTVV.